The following is a T cell receptor beta chain sequence with its context. Which antigen it targets is not known. Qualities for individual bases were not recorded, and no much larger clone is one base off. The cohort was made up of roughly 670 healthy bone marrow donors. At the time of sampling, every cohort member was nominally healthy, though immune exposures that went unrecorded were likely present. The donor tested CMV seropositive, placing the donor among the roughly 300 seropositive members of the cohort. Every donor gave a peripheral blood sample, and the peripheral blood mononuclear cells from that sample were used for TCR beta sequencing. Genomic DNA extraction from the blood cell samples was performed with the Qiagen DNeasy Blood Extraction Kit. The data originate from a study of cytomegalovirus exposure and HLA in healthy donors (dated by TCRdb to about 2017). About the full investigation: An earlier analysis of approximately 640 of the donors reported more than 250 Gb of sequence data and 117 million unique TCR beta sequences from 150 million to 200 million T cells. An early release covering approximately 600 HLA-typed donors comprised approximately 290 gigabases of sequencing data and tens of millions of unique TCR sequences. Of the 300 to 500 genotyped donors, less than 90% were placed in the genetic ancestry cluster associated with self-reported Caucasian donors. The study was designed to test whether signatures of past pathogen exposure could be identified by cataloging public T cell receptors. Using immunosequencing, the study profiled T cell repertoires from around 670 subjects and related those repertoires to cytomegalovirus serostatus. In addition to the first cohort of roughly 670 subjects, a separate validation cohort of 120 different subjects was used. To predict cytomegalovirus infection status, the study combined high-throughput TCR immunosequencing, statistical association of individual TCRs with disease status, and machine learning. A later analysis re-examined previously published TCR beta repertoires from several hundred donors and added high-resolution HLA genotyping to investigate patterns of TCR occurrence. The later analysis used no new phenotypic data to find candidate immune exposures, relying instead on TCR beta sequences and their occurrence across donors. An earlier analysis of 587 of the donors used high-throughput TCR beta sequencing to judge whether each TCR beta V gene segment behaved as functional or pseudogenic. Donor age, sex, ethnicity and CMV serostatus were compiled together with the repertoire data. In a later genetic analysis, genome-wide SNP genotypes for about 55% of the roughly 700 donors were used, and that subset was treated as a discovery cohort. Every repertoire in the discovery cohort had been generated on one and the same sequencing platform. Both class I and class II loci were covered by HLA typing, at four-digit resolution. The number of donors typed differed by locus, with about 620-630 for A, B, C, DRB1 and DQB1, about 500 for DQA1, approximately 580 for DPA1, and some 440 for DPB1. Because of strong linkage in the cohort, roughly five DR-DQ haplotypes were treated as single units for association and clustering. Among 350 to 400 genotyped donors of the cohort, an average of 235,054 unique TCR beta nucleotide sequences were sequenced per donor, about a sixth of them non-productive. What the work shows at the level of the full study, not this receptor alone: Three of the identified cytomegalovirus-associated TCR beta chains were confirmed in vitro to be specific for cytomegalovirus antigens. In the study, approximately 150 TCR beta chains were listed as associated with cytomegalovirus. A cluster of highly shared sequence variants was judged likely to be a technical artifact of the sequencing pipeline. A further reported finding was that TCR beta sequences accurately predicted the HLA-A and HLA-B alleles for most subjects in the first cohort. HLA typing was unavailable for some donors at each locus, so association tests used only the typed subset. In a later analysis, over 15,000 TCR beta sequences were associated with specific HLA alleles at a false discovery rate of 0.05. Compared with the 666-donor mean, donors in an Asian-associated ancestry cluster had fewer N-insertions in productive TCRs, according to a later genetic analysis. Most TCR sequences were observed very rarely across donors, whereas some public TCRs were present in many individuals. A later analysis found that TCR association rates varied across HLA loci, with DRB1 alleles showing the most associated TCRs and HLA-C alleles the fewest. Cytomegalovirus status was reported to be diagnosed by the classifier with high specificity and sensitivity in both the original and validation cohorts. The authors suggested that the approach could potentially be generalized to other disease states and immunological phenotypes. For the cohort, immune exposure information was limited to CMV serostatus. Assigning TCR associations to individual alleles was difficult when HLA alleles, especially DR and DQ, strongly co-occurred. A later genetic analysis associated a missense DCLRE1C variant with V-gene and J-gene trimming of TCR beta chains, and an independent cohort replicated the association. Correlated functional status among segregating V segments might be attributable to linkage disequilibrium, but an unknown experimental factor could not be ruled out. Presence/absence analyses assumed roughly uniform sequencing depth across donors, an assumption that may not hold. In a later analysis, several top co-occurrence clusters were reported to appear linked to parvovirus B19, influenza, CMV and Epstein-Barr virus. In this cohort, only TCR beta chains were sequenced, and detectable features were limited by the absence of alpha or paired-chain data. Compared with equally common non-associated chains, HLA-associated TCR beta chains in a later analysis were more clonally expanded and had lower generation probabilities. According to a later analysis, most CMV-associated TCR beta chains appeared to be HLA-restricted, and the HLA associations seemed to be driven largely by CMV exposure. In an earlier analysis of approximately 600 of the donors, most TCR beta V segments were observed in productive rearrangements about 90% or about 30% of the time, broadly matching IMGT annotations. Some 15 rarely observed V segments, including chromosome 9 orphons, were excluded from the earlier analysis of 550 to 700 of the donors because counts were too low.

Receptors were amplified or captured by the immunoSEQ multiplex PCR assay. The multiplex PCR relied on a mix of 60 forward primers for TCR Vbeta segments and 13 reverse primers for TCR Jbeta segments. The CDR3 region of rearranged TCR beta genes was amplified from genomic DNA by a multiplex PCR assay. The amplified TCR beta libraries were sequenced on the Illumina HiSeq System as 87-base-pair reads. As for how the authors treated the data: In a later analysis, approximately 74 million unique TCR beta chains were counted across the roughly 670 repertoires, and roughly 11 million of these chains were shared by at least two donors. Raw reads were error-corrected and collapsed into unique sequences with a nearest-neighbor algorithm that merged closely related sequences to remove PCR and sequencing errors. CDR3 sequences were aligned to IMGT reference sequences to assign V, D and J gene segments. For a sequence to be retained, at least a six-nucleotide match to both a V gene segment and a J gene segment was required. A rearrangement was called productive if the CDR3 had no stop codons and remained in frame with V and J, and every other rearrangement was called non-productive. CDR3 was defined according to IMGT convention as the region running from the second conserved V-encoded cysteine to the conserved J-encoded phenylalanine. In an earlier analysis of roughly 580 of the donors, sequences lacking an unambiguous match to a single V gene segment were excluded. An earlier analysis of under 750 of the donors called V segments functional above 56.7% productive rearrangements and segregating when the between-donor standard deviation exceeded 5%. A statistical classification framework was built to diagnose cytomegalovirus status from the catalog of TCR beta chain sequences. A later analysis assigned V and J genes by comparing TCR nucleotide sequences with IMGT/GENE-DB human TR gene sequences. In a later analysis, CDR3 sequences and most-parsimonious VDJ recombination scenarios were assigned using the TCRdist pipeline. In a later analysis, each TCR beta chain was defined by its CDR3 amino acid sequence together with its V-gene family, and reads lacking a unique V-gene family were excluded. In a later analysis, a few hundred highly shared, low-generation-probability nucleotide sequences were removed to address suspected cross-contamination and a sequencing artifact. For each public chain, a later analysis derived a clonal expansion index from normalized ranks of inferred template counts within each repertoire. Generation probabilities in a later analysis came from a VDJ recombination model fitted to out-of-frame rearrangements, and those results were checked against IGoR. A later analysis scored TCR-TCR, TCR-HLA and TCR-CMV co-occurrence with hypergeometric tests, applying a repertoire-size bias correction to TCR pairs. To estimate false discovery rates, a later analysis permuted the HLA or CMV assignments 20 times. A later analysis grouped co-occurring TCRs with DBSCAN, adding TCRdist sequence similarity when clustering within HLA-allele-positive subsets. Repertoires with fewer than 30,000 or more than 120,000 public chains were left out of co-occurrence clustering, as were five repertoires with anomalous nucleotide sharing. TCRdb limited this immuneACCESS table to in-frame rearrangements with V and J called. A share of clones is missing; checked studies link under half to unresolved V genes, and the rest is unexplained. The DNA was the basis for D and trimming; V, J and clone size are from that table. The sample table shows roughly 180,000 clones, and over 80% are seen once. Roughly 1.4% of the sample belongs to the ten largest clones.

This TCR came from a girl between 5 and 17 years old in good health and CMV-seropositive. Sequencing was carried out using PBMCs.

The bases are TGTGCCAGCAGTGATGGGGACAGAAACACCGGGGAGCTGTTTTTT. This translates into CASSDGDRNTGELFF. Here the chain combines TRBV25-1 and TRBJ2-2; 7 junctional bases match TRBD1. The CDR1 and CDR2 encoded by the germline V gene are MGHDK and SYGVNS. Germline trimming amounts to 3 bases on V and 2 bases on J, with 3 as the count of junction bases outside the gene matches. The CDR3 measures 15 amino acids from cysteine to phenylalanine. Left in the record is the CDR3 DNA by itself, 45 bases read in frame from the first base.